Sequencing of this T cell receptor beta chain was carried out in a study of T cells after yellow fever vaccination. In the case of this clonotype: What it binds is not known.

Study-level points and caveats: Post-booster repertoires contained most primary-vaccination clones again (roughly 95% CD4, roughly 90% CD8). Abundant clonotypes from the bulk population could have been carried over as contaminants into FACS-sorted repertoires.

Trimming took 4 bases from V and 5 from J; bases not matched to a gene: 9. The V gene's germline CDR1 is LGHDT and CDR2 YNNKEL (reference sequence). The CDR3 sequence is 15 residues long. UMIs and a universal primer site were added when TCR cDNA was made by 5'RACE template switching. From the 5' RACE reads, TCRdb called clonotypes with MiXCR, one entry per CDR3 protein. The sample lists approximately 600,000 distinct CDR3 sequences; approximately 13% were seen once. The source material was PBMCs, sampled on the day of the yellow fever booster vaccination. This TCR came from a man aged 25-45 years who received the YFV17D yellow fever vaccine. This sequence joins TRBV3-1 and TRBJ2-7; 9 bases map to TRBD2. As DNA, the CDR3 is TGTGCCAGCAGCCCTATCCCGGGACTAGCCAACGAGCAGTACTTC. Translation: CASSPIPGLANEQYF.